Shown below are 27 T cell receptor beta chains from a single sample sequenced in a study of blood T cells in healthy people across ages. Primers used in a second PCR of roughly 6 to 11 cycles were a sample-barcoded 5' primer and a J-beta primer mix. A single record per CDR3 protein comes from TCRdb applying MiXCR to the 5' RACE reads. Here the sample spans 760,000 or so distinct CDR3 sequences, 25% being singletons. In addition, the sample was reused for a study of T cells of mothers and their children.

Sequenced sample: blood. The receptors originated from a boy between 10 and 17 years old in good health.

This clonotype turned up a few times. The chain combines TRBV6-5 with TRBJ2-5, with 10 bases that match TRBD2. Gene TRBJ2-1 matches the end of the DNA better, so the J call may be wrong. Germline assignment: CDR1 MNHEY and CDR2 SVGAGI. The CDR3 extends over 17 amino acids. CDR3 sequence reads: CASSYYLAGANYNEQFF. The CDR3 DNA follows: TGTGCCAGCAGTTATTATCTAGCGGGAGCTAACTACAATGAGCAGTTCTTC.

This clonotype occurred a few times. The chain employs TRBV28 and TRBJ1-2; no definite D call. Trimming took 6 bases from V and 6 from J, leaving 14 bases between them. Germline V gene lookup returns CDR1 MDHEN and CDR2 SYDVKM. This CDR3 is 13 amino acids long. This CDR3 reads CASRSQAYDGYTF. The CDR3, as DNA: TGTGCCAGCAGAAGCCAGGCGTATGATGGCTACACCTTC.

This clonotype turned up a few times. The chain links TRBV20-1 to TRBJ1-4; tentatively, D is TRBD1 (5 bases). Trimming shortened V by 5 bases and J by 0 bases, and 25 bases separated the two germline ends. The germline V gene has CDR1 DFQATT and CDR2 SNEGSKA (reference sequence). The CDR3 covers 19 residues. This chain's CDR3 is CSAPPRGARSDPTNEKLFF. The CDR3 nucleotides read TGCAGTGCTCCTCCAAGAGGGGCGCGTTCGGATCCAACTAATGAAAAACTGTTTTTT.

This clonotype was seen a handful of times. Compared with germline, one end of the junction differs, possibly owing to a read error. The chain is built from TRBV7-9 and TRBJ2-7, with a weak D call TRBD1 (6 bases). This CDR3 is 12 amino acids long. Per germline, CDR1 SEHNR and CDR2 FQNEAQ (reference sequence). CDR3 region: CASSSDSLVQHF. The CDR3 nucleotides are TGTGCCAGCAGCTCGGACAGCTTGGTTCAGCACTTC.

This clonotype was found a few times. The rearrangement links TRBV5-1 to TRBJ2-1; tentatively, D is TRBD1 (6 bases). The V and J ends lost 3 bases and 10 bases respectively, with 20 bases between them. The CDR3 contains 15 residues. Germline V CDR1 and CDR2: SGHRS, YFSETQ. The CDR3 DNA reads as TGCGCCAGCAGCTCCGGACAGAATGGGGTACGGGAGCAGTTCTTC. It encodes CASSSGQNGVREQFF.

This clonotype was found a few times. The chain couples TRBV4-1 to TRBJ2-5, with D unclear. CDR3 length: 15 amino acids. V was clipped by 4 bases and J by 5 bases, with 17 bases between them. The germline gives CDR1 MGHRA, CDR2 YSYEKL. CDR3 sequence reads: CASSPRLSVLETQYF. CDR3 bases: TGCGCCAGCAGCCCCCGACTGAGCGTTTTGGAGACCCAGTACTTC.

This clonotype occurred a few times. The rearrangement links TRBV5-5 to TRBJ2-5, with TRBD1 matching over 10 bases. The J call may be in error: the DNA end matches TRBJ2-7 better. Germline V gene data show CDR1 as SGHKS and CDR2 as YYEKEE (reference sequence). There are 16 residues in the CDR3. DNA for the CDR3: TGTGCCAGCAGCGACCGGGACAGGGGATTGTCCTACGAGCAGTACTTC. Protein product: CASSDRDRGLSYEQYF.

In its sample, this clonotype was seen a few times. This chain connects TRBV12-3 or TRBV12-4 to TRBJ1-1; TRBD1 matches at 9 bases. With 7 bases clipped from V and 5 bases from J, the junction kept 8 bases outside the gene matches. This CDR3 region has 14 residues. DNA for the CDR3: TGTGCCAGCAACAACCGGGACAGGGCAACTGAAGCTTTCTTT. Translating gives CASNNRDRATEAFF.

This rearrangement joins TRBV6-5 to TRBJ2-5; 11 bases are a match to TRBD1. The CDR3 extends over 14 amino acids. In germline, CDR1 is MNHEY, CDR2 SVGAGI. The ends lost 4 bases at V and 3 bases at J; junction bases unmatched: 1. The CDR3 spells CASSWTGGEETQYF. The CDR3 DNA sequence: TGTGCCAGCAGTTGGACAGGGGGCGAAGAGACCCAGTACTTC.

The rearrangement links TRBV14 to TRBJ1-2; a weak D match, TRBD1 (5 bases). Trimming took off 0 bases at V and 2 bases at J, with 16 bases between the two ends. Per the germline V gene, CDR1 is SGHDN and CDR2 is FVKESK. The CDR3 has 17 amino acids. The CDR3 sequence: CASSQDLDGTGNYGYTF. CDR3 bases: TGTGCCAGCAGCCAAGATTTAGATGGGACCGGAAACTATGGCTACACCTTC.

Of note for this clonotype: The junction shows a germline mismatch at one end, possibly a read error. J is TRBJ2-3 and V is TRBV5-1; 7 nucleotides align to TRBD1. Germline V CDR1 and CDR2: SGHRS, YFSETQ. This CDR3 has 15 residues. The DNA for the CDR3 is TGCGCCAGCAGCTCCGGGACAGCTAGCACAGACACGCAGTATTTT. Residues: CASSSGTASTDTQYF. Complete variable domain (other parts from reference TRBV5-1 and TRBJ2-3): KAGVTQTPRYLIKTRGQQVTLSCSPISGHRSVSWYQQTPGQGLQFLFEYFSETQRNKGNFPGRFSGRQFSNSRSEMNVSTLELGDSALYLCASSSGTASTDTQYFGPGTRLTVL.

CDR3 DNA: TGCGCCAGCAGCCAAGAGCATGCGACTTCTAACTATGGCTACACCTTC. It is translated as CASSQEHATSNYGYTF. This chain links TRBV4-3 with TRBJ1-2; D unresolved. The CDR3 has 16 amino acids. Per germline, CDR1 LGHNA and CDR2 YSLEER. Trimming removed 0 bases at V and 0 bases at J, with 11 bases between.

This clonotype appeared a few times. J is TRBJ2-1 and V is TRBV7-9, with 9 bases that match TRBD1. In germline, CDR1 is SEHNR, CDR2 FQNEAQ (reference sequence). The CDR3 spans 16 residues. J gave up 7 bases and V 5 bases, and 12 bases lay outside the gene matches. The CDR3 nucleotides read TGTGCCAGCAGCACCTTATCACAGGGGGCACGGAATGAGCAGTTCTTC. Translating gives CASSTLSQGARNEQFF.

This clonotype was picked up a small number of times. The V and J genes are TRBV12-3 or TRBV12-4 and TRBJ2-2; D is uncertain. This CDR3 contains 13 residues. Deletions cut 3 bases from V and 5 bases from J, with 7 bases between. The DNA of the CDR3 is TGTGCCAGCAGTTTTTGGGTTACCGGGGAGCTGTTTTTT. As protein: CASSFWVTGELFF.

This clonotype was detected many times. The chain carries TRBV4-2 and TRBJ2-3, with 9 bases identical to TRBD2. Trimming removed 0 bases from V and 4 bases from J; junction bases left unmatched: 2. Germline loops: CDR1 LGHNA, CDR2 YNFKEQ. This CDR3 comprises 15 residues. This chain's CDR3 is CASSQERGGPDTQYF. For the CDR3, the DNA is TGTGCCAGCAGCCAAGAGCGGGGGGGCCCAGATACGCAGTATTTT.

The chain uses TRBV11-3 and TRBJ2-5, with 8 bases aligning to TRBD2. CDR3 size: 15 residues. With V trimmed by 4 bases and J by 5 bases, 9 bases remained unmatched. Germline CDR1 reads SGHNT; CDR2 reads YENEEA. As DNA, the CDR3 is TGTGCCAGCAGCTCGAATAGCGGGGATGGGGAGACCCAGTACTTC. Amino acids: CASSSNSGDGETQYF.

Many counts were recorded for this clonotype. CDR3 DNA: TGTGCCAGCAGTTTAGCGGGAGGCTCTGAGACCCAGTACTTC. Encoded protein: CASSLAGGSETQYF. The chain is built from TRBV12-3 or TRBV12-4 and TRBJ2-5; D may be TRBD2 (6 bases). Trimming pared 0 bases from V and 5 bases from J, leaving 10 bases between. CDR3 length equals 14 residues.

Note on this clonotype: A junction boundary mismatches the germline segment, possibly from a read error. The V gene is TRBV25-1, the J gene TRBJ2-3; TRBD1 might be the D (6 bases). The germline V gene encodes CDR1 MGHDK and CDR2 SYGVNS. The CDR3 is 15 residues long. CDR3 DNA: TGTGCCAGCAGGGCAACAGGGACCGGGGAAGATACGCGGTATTTT. This codes for CASRATGTGEDTRYF.

This clonotype has more than one count but fewer than ten. The V call is TRBV9, the J call TRBJ1-1; D gene ambiguous. CDR1 is SGDLS and CDR2 is YYNGEE in the germline V gene. Deletions cut 4 bases from V and 4 bases from J, with 14 bases between. This CDR3 comprises 14 residues. CDR3 nucleotides: TGTGCCAGCAGCTCCTCATTGGTAGGCACTGAAGCTTTCTTT. This sequence encodes CASSSSLVGTEAFF.

This clonotype has only a few counts. This chain joins TRBV7-9 and TRBJ1-2, with a tentative D call TRBD1 (5 bases). With 2 bases removed from V and 7 bases from J, the gap between germline ends came to 14 bases. This CDR3 has 14 residues. Germline V CDR1 and CDR2: SEHNR, FQNEAQ (reference sequence). The CDR3 here is CASSLSGTPFGYTF. The CDR3 nucleotides read TGTGCCAGCAGCTTATCCGGGACCCCCTTTGGCTACACCTTC.

V gene TRBV25-1 combines with J gene TRBJ2-7; D might be TRBD2 (7 bases). The ends were cut back, 1 base at V and 5 bases at J, with 9 bases in the middle. Germline lookup yields CDR1 MGHDK and CDR2 SYGVNS. The CDR3 is 13 amino acids. This CDR3 is CASSEFGGHEQYF. The CDR3 DNA reads as TGTGCCAGCAGTGAATTCGGGGGGCACGAGCAGTACTTC.

The V and J genes are TRBV6-1 and TRBJ1-6; D is possibly TRBD1 (5 bases). This CDR3 spans 17 amino acids. Trimming removed 2 bases at V and 7 bases at J, with 18 bases between. Germline V gives CDR1 MNHNS, CDR2 SASEGT. The CDR3 DNA reads as TGTGCCAGCAGTGAACGTGGTAGACCAGGGCGAAATTCACCCCTCCACTTT. Its translation is CASSERGRPGRNSPLHF.

This clonotype was counted a few times. CDR3 nucleotides: TGTGCCAGCACCGGGACAGGGGGTCGAGGAGAGACTGAAGCTTTCTTT. Translation: CASTGTGGRGETEAFF. The chain is built from TRBV28 and TRBJ1-1, with 11 nucleotides matching TRBD1. The CDR3 sequence is 16 residues long. J was trimmed by 5 bases and V by 7 bases; bases with no gene match: 12. Germline-derived CDR1 and CDR2 are MDHEN and SYDVKM.

A note on this clonotype: Sequence at one end of the junction differs from germline and may be a read error. The rearrangement uses TRBV6-5 and TRBJ1-1; TRBD1 matches 8 bases. The CDR3 is 17 amino acids. Germline V CDR1 and CDR2: MNHEY, SVGAGI. The CDR3 DNA reads as TGTGCCAGCAGCTACTCGTCAGGGGGCGACATGAACACTGAAGCTTTCTTT. Translating it yields CASSYSSGGDMNTEAFF.

The rearrangement uses TRBV14 and TRBJ2-3; unclear D gene. This CDR3 is built from 13 residues. From germline, CDR1 is SGHDN and CDR2 FVKESK. The V end was cut by 1 base, the J end by 5 bases, with 7 bases between. CDR3: CASSQAGVDTQYF. The DNA for the CDR3 is TGTGCCAGCAGCCAAGCTGGTGTAGATACGCAGTATTTT.

This clonotype was seen a handful of times. V is TRBV28 and J is TRBJ2-5; no clear D gene. With the DNA end fitting TRBJ2-7 better, the J assignment may be wrong. CDR3 length equals 14 residues. CDR1 MDHEN and CDR2 SYDVKM come from the germline V gene. CDR3 residues: CASSLFRPSYEQYF. The CDR3 DNA sequence: TGTGCCAGCAGTTTATTCAGGCCCTCCTACGAGCAGTACTTC.

V gene TRBV7-9 combines with J gene TRBJ2-7; D gene uncertain. The CDR3 is 14 residues long. Germline assignment: CDR1 SEHNR and CDR2 FQNEAQ (reference sequence). Trimming took 4 bases from V and 5 from J, leaving 15 bases between them. In DNA form, the CDR3 reads TGTGCCAGCAGCTCTAGTACGGTTCGTGACGAGCAGTACTTC. Its protein is CASSSSTVRDEQYF.